A selection of T cell receptor beta chains follows, all from one sample in a study of T cell responses to AZD1222 COVID-19 vaccine. Sequencing was performed with immunoSEQ multiplex PCR; in TCRdb, only in-frame clones are kept and a portion is missing. The table has approximately 150,000 clones, 90% seen once. The sample here was peripheral blood, taken 28 days after the second AZD1222 dose. The source of these receptors is an adult who received the AZD1222 COVID-19 vaccine. Each CDR3 is given with its conserved first and last residue.

TRBV27 | CASSLTGGHIQYF
TRBV5-6 | CASSARRTEAFF
TRBV5-6 | CASSLTSNEQFF
TRBV5-1 | CASSLEVSYEQYF
TRBV12-3/TRBV12-4 | CASSFNAEAFF
TRBV27 | CASSLSQGGGNTIYF
TRBV24-1 | CATSDGTGERAFF
TRBV4-2 | CASSRGLAGGTKNIQYF
TRBV7-9 | CASTLSIRDEKLFF
TRBV29-1 | CSVVSGAAYEQYF
TRBV7-6 | CASSLRRGLRGGTGELFF
TRBV23-1 | CASSPHVRGRRGGYTF
TRBV3-1/TRBV3-2 | CASSQDTLEQYF
TRBV27 | CASSFLGQSTDTQYF
TRBV7-2 | CASSQQQGAYEKLFF
TRBV3-1/TRBV3-2 | CASSQDREDEQYF
TRBV2 | CASSVSTYEQYF
TRBV29-1 | CSGGQQETQYF
TRBV27 | CASSALFNQPQHF
TRBV3-1/TRBV3-2 | CASSTRDRGIEAFF
TRBV11-2 | CASSLEQGPNQPQHF
TRBV19 | CASSIGQNTGELFF
TRBV3-1/TRBV3-2 | CASSPDTAFSYNEQFF
TRBV30 | CAWSEGGRAEPTFF
TRBV7-8 | CASSLEGLAGVQFF
TRBV11-2 | CASSLGDRDETQYF
TRBV27 | CASSPRTGEYGYTF
TRBV29-1 | CSVATQTAEAFF
TRBV7-9 | CASSPRGGRIEQYF
TRBV2 | CASSSSRGETQYF
TRBV7-8 | CASSLAPGGSYGYTF
TRBV18 | CASSPPGTGELFF
TRBV4-1 | CASSLGVGLAAADTQYF
TRBV27 | CASSLSGELFF
TRBV2 | CASVDFSNQPQHF
TRBV7-2 | CASSLLHSGLTYEQYF
TRBV5-4 | CASSATGGGTEAFF
TRBV11-1 | CASSLAIQTGYTF
TRBV3-1/TRBV3-2 | CASSQEGSGKPQPQHF
TRBV25-1 | CASSQPKTGISNSPLHF
TRBV11-3 | CASSLRENTEAFF
TRBV24-1 | CATSDFGKGIPSYNEQFF
TRBV7-2 | CASSLETYGYTF